The entry that follows covers one TCR beta chain sequence. What it binds is not known. The V gene's germline CDR1 is MNHEY and CDR2 SVGAGI. The CDR3 extends over 13 amino acids. The ends were cut back, 7 bases at V and 9 bases at J, with 13 bases in the middle. Sequencing used immunoSEQ multiplex PCR; TCRdb keeps in-frame clones, though not all of them. Of about 150,000 clones in the sample, about nine tenths were seen once. The source of the sample is a study of graft-versus-host responses after intestinal transplantation. For the study at large: Recipients had multivisceral, liver-intestinal, or isolated intestinal transplants. Anti-thymocyte globulin induction was given to all recipients, followed by tacrolimus and steroids for roughly three years. Notes on the study in general: Peak GvH clone levels in circulation were associated with early post-transplant HvG declines. GvH clones turned up in recipient marrow; some had shown up first in ileum or blood.

The specimen was unstimulated CD4+ T cells sorted from spleen or lymph node cells, collected before intestinal transplant. The V gene is TRBV6-5, the J gene TRBJ1-6; TRBD1 is a possible D gene (5 bases). This TCR came from a human donor who received an intestinal transplant. The CDR3 loop is CASKDTGLSPLHF. In nucleotides, the CDR3 is TGTGCCAGCAAAGATACGGGGCTTTCACCCCTCCACTTT.